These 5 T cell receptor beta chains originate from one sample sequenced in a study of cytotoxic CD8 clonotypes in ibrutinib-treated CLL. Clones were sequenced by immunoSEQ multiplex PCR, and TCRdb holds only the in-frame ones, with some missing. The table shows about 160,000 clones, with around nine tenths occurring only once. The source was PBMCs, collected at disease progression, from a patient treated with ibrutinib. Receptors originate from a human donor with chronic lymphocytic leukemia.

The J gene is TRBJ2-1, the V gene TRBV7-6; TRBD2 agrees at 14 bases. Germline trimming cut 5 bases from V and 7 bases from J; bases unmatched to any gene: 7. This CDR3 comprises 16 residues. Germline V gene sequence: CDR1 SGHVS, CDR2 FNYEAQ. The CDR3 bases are TGTGCCAGCAGCGAAGAGGGACTAGCGGGAGTTAATGAGCAGTTCTTC. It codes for CASSEEGLAGVNEQFF.

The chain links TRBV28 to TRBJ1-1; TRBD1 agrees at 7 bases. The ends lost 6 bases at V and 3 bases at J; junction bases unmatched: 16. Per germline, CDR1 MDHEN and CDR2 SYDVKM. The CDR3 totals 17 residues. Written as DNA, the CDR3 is TGTGCCAGCAGCACAATCCAGACAGGGTGGGTAGACACTGAAGCTTTCTTT. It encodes CASSTIQTGWVDTEAFF.

CDR3 in amino acids: CASGRLYNEQFF. CDR3 nucleotides: TGTGCTAGTGGTCGCCTTTACAATGAGCAGTTCTTC. V is TRBV12-5 and J is TRBJ2-1; D gene ambiguous. This CDR3 comprises 12 residues. CDR1 and CDR2 (germline): LGHNT, FRNRAP. Trimming took 5 bases from V and 4 from J, leaving 6 bases between them.

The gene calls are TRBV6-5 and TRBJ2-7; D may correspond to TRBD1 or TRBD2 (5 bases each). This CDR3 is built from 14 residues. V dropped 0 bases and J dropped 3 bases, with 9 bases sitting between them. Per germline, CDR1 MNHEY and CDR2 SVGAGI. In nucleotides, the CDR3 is TGTGCCAGCAGTTACTCCGGGGCCTTCTACGAGCAGTACTTC. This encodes CASSYSGAFYEQYF.

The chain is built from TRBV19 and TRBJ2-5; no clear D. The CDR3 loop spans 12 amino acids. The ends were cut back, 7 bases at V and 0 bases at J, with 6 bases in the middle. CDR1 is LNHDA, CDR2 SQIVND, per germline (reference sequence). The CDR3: CASKGNQETQYF. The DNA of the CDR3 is TGTGCCAGTAAGGGAAACCAAGAGACCCAGTACTTC.